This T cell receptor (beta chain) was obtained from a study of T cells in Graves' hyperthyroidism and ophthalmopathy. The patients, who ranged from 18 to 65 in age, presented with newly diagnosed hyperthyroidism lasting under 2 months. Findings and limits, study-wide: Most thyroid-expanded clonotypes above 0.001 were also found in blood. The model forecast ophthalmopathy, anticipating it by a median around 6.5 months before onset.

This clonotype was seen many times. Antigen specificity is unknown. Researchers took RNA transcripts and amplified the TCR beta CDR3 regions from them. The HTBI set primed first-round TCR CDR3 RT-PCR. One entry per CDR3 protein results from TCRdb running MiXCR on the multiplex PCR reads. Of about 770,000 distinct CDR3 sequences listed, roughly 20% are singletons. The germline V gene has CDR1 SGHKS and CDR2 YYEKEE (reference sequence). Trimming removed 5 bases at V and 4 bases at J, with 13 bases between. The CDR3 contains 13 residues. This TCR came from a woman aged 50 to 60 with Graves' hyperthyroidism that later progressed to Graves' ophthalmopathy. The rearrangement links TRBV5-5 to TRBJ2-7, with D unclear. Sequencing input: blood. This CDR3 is CASRSAQMYEQYF. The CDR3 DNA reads TGTGCCAGCAGGAGCGCCCAGATGTACGAGCAGTACTTC.